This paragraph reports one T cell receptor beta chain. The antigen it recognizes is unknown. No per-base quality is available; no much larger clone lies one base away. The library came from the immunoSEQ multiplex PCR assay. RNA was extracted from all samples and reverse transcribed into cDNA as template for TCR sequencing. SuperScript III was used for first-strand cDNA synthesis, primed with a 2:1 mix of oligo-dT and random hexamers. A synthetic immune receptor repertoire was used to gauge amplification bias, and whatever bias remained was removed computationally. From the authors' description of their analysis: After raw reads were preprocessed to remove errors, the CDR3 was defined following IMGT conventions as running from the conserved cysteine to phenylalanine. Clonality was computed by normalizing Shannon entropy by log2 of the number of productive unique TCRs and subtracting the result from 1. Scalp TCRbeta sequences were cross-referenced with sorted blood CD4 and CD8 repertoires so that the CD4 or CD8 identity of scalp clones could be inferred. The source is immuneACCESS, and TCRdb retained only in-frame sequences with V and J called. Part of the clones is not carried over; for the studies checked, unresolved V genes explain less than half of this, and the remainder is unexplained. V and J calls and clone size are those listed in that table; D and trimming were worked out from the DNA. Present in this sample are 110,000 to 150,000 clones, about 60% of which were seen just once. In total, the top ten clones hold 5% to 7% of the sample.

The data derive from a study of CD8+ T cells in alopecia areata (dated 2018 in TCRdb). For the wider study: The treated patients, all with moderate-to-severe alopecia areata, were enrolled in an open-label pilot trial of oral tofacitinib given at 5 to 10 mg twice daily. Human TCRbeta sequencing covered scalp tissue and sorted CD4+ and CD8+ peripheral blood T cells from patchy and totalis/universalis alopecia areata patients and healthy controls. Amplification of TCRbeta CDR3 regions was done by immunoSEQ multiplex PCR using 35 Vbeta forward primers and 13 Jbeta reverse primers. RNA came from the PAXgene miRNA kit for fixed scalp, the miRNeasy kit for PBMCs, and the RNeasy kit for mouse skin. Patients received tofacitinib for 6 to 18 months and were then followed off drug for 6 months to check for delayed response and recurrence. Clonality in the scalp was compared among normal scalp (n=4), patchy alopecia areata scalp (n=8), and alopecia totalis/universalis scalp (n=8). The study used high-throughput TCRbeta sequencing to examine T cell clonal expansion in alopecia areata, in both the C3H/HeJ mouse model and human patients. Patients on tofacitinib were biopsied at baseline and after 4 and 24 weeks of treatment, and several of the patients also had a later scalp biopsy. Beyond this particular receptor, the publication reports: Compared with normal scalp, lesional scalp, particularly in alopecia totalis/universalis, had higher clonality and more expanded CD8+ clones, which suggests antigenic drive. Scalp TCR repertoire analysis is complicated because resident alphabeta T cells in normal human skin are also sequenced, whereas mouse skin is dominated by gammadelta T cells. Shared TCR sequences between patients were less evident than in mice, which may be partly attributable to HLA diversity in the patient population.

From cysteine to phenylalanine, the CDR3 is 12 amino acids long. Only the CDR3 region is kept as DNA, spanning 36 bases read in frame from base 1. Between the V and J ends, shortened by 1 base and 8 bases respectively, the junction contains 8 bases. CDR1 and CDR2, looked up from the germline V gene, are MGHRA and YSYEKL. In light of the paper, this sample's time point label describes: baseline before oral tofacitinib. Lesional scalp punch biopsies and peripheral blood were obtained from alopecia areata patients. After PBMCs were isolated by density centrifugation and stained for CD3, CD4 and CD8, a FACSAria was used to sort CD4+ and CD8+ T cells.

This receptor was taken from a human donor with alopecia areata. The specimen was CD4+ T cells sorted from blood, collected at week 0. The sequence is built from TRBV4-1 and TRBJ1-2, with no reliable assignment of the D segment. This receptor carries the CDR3 CASSQGLKGYTF. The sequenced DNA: TGCGCCAGCAGCCAAGGACTCAAAGGCTACACCTTC.